These 3 T cell receptor beta chains share one sample of origin, sequenced in a study of CD8 T cells in ankylosing spondylitis. One entry per CDR3 protein, called by TCRdb with MiXCR from the 5' RACE reads. The sample contains around 770,000 distinct CDR3 sequences, approximately 12% of which appear only once. Study-wide results and caveats: Within ankylosing spondylitis blood, a TCR beta motif made up of eight highly homologous variants appeared to be characteristic.

Their recognized antigens are unknown. Sequencing used blood, either unsorted or a sorted T cell fraction (not recorded which). The receptor source for this set is a male donor with ankylosing spondylitis.

This clonotype was observed a handful of times. The J gene is TRBJ1-2, the V gene TRBV6-5, with 9 bases aligning to TRBD1. V shed 5 bases, J shed 4 bases, and the junction held 8 bases outside the gene matches. This CDR3 has 15 residues. Germline V lookup: CDR1 MNHEY, CDR2 SVGAGI. The CDR3 DNA is TGTGCCAGCAGTCTACACAGGGGGCAGGGCTATGGCTACACCTTC. Its protein product is CASSLHRGQGYGYTF.

The chain recombines TRBV4-3 with TRBJ2-7; 9 bases line up with TRBD2. J was trimmed by 5 bases and V by 4 bases; bases with no gene match: 9. CDR1 and CDR2 from the germline V gene are LGHNA and YSLEER. The CDR3 length is 15 residues. The CDR3 is CASSPIAGAGDEQYF. The CDR3 region has the DNA TGCGCCAGCAGCCCAATAGCGGGAGCGGGGGACGAGCAGTACTTC.

This clonotype was observed a few times. The V gene is TRBV18, the J gene TRBJ2-2; 8 bases line up with TRBD1. This CDR3 has 16 amino acids. V was pared by 3 bases and J by 5 bases, with 8 bases of the junction left unmatched. Germline V lookup: CDR1 KGHSH, CDR2 LQKENI. CDR3 nucleotides: TGTGCCAGCTCACCTCGTGGACAGGGAAGAACCGGGGAGCTGTTTTTT. Translation: CASSPRGQGRTGELFF.